The clone carrying this TCR beta chain has a handful of counts. What it binds is not known. MiXCR was run by TCRdb on the RT-PCR reads, yielding one entry per CDR3 protein. The sample has hundreds of thousands of distinct CDR3 sequences, 10% to 15% seen once. The data originate from a study of response to subunit inactivated influenza vaccine. Points from the study as a whole: It was suggested by the authors that few new T cells are recruited by each seasonal influenza vaccination.

Trimming left V 2 bases short and J 2 bases short, with 16 bases between. The CDR3 consists of 17 residues. Germline lookup yields CDR1 MNHEY and CDR2 SVGAGI. This specimen consisted of PBMCs from blood, obtained on the day of vaccination. This sequence was found in a man over 45 who received an inactivated influenza vaccine. This chain links TRBV6-5 with TRBJ1-3; a possible D gene is TRBD1 (5 bases). CDR3 bases: TGTGCCAGCAGTTACATGTTATCCAGGACAACTGGAAACACCATATATTTT. This sequence encodes CASSYMLSRTTGNTIYF.